The entry that follows covers one T cell receptor (beta chain) sequence. The antigen it recognizes is unknown. No base quality values were provided; no much bigger clone lies one nucleotide off. CDR3 length: 17 amino acids, cysteine to phenylalanine. The only DNA kept is the CDR3, 51 bases in frame from the first base. The V end gives up 2 bases and the J end 2 bases, leaving 10 bases in the junction not matched to a gene. Based on the germline V gene, the CDR1 and CDR2 sequences are MNHNS and SASEGT. TCRbeta CDR3 regions were amplified from genomic DNA using the immunoSEQ Assay, a bias-controlled multiplex PCR. From the authors' description of their analysis: The number of nucleated cells in each sample was estimated from the amplification of reference gene primers within the assay. Sequence reads were collapsed and filtered to measure the absolute abundance of every unique TCRbeta CDR3 rearrangement. Productive Simpson clonality was computed per sample as the square root of Simpson's diversity index over productive rearrangements. What TCRdb holds here is the immuneACCESS table cut down to in-frame rearrangements. Part of the clones is not present; checked against another copy, under half of the missing clones reflect an unresolved V gene, and the others are unexplained. V and J calls and clone size are given by that table; D and trimming were obtained from the DNA. This sample has under 200,000 clones in its table, and 82% of those were observed once. The ten largest clones represent 4% to 6.5% of the sample.

This entry comes from a study of blood T cell repertoires in COVID-19 (dated by TCRdb to the early 2020s). In the study overall: The collaborator samples originated in the United States, Italy and Spain and spanned the acute and convalescent phases of COVID-19. The prospective study material was composed of cDNA or gDNA derived from T cells, B-cell-depleted T cells, or PBMCs. Subjects who had been exposed to COVID-19, were actively infected with it, or had recovered from it provided the deeply sampled blood TCRbeta repertoires that made up the dataset. A freely available public database, intended as a resource for researchers studying the immune response to SARS-CoV-2, is where the repertoires were released. Samples came from the ongoing ImmuneRACE study (first 160 participants) plus 1,254 subjects from 6 global collaborators. A de-identified subject ID, COVID-19 status, age in years and sex were almost always included in the sample metadata. Where available, HLA class I and class II types were obtained from metadata supplied by the sample provider rather than from assay-based typing.

The investigation overall reported the following: The amount of clinical and demographic metadata varied by source and participant and was provided uncurated.

In the prospective study, participants were roughly 18 to 90 years old, resided in fewer than 25 geographic areas of the United States, and were enrolled through a virtual design. In the prospective study, participants were assigned to cohorts based on the clinical history participants reported in a screening survey and a study questionnaire. Each participant in the prospective study had whole blood, serum and a nasopharyngeal or oropharyngeal swab collected by mobile phlebotomists. Over a roughly two-month period, participants in the prospective study had the option of providing additional blood draws and questionnaires. Prospective study blood samples were shipped either frozen or at room temperature before DNA extraction.

The sequence was collected from an older woman with acute COVID-19. The chain was built from TRBV6-1 and TRBJ2-3; 7 junctional bases match TRBD1. Material for sequencing was PBMCs or T cells enriched from blood (not recorded which). The CDR3 has the sequence CASSENSPGQATDTQYF. The nucleotide sequence reads as follows: TGTGCCAGCAGTGAAAATTCCCCAGGACAGGCCACAGATACGCAGTATTTT.